This T cell receptor (beta chain) was recovered during a study of chemoradiotherapy in HPV16-positive cancers. Study context: Candidate HPV-specific clones and shared TCR motifs came from a couple of HPV16-positive patients.

Assay used: immunoSEQ multiplex PCR; TCRdb lists only in-frame clones, some missing. Of roughly 13,000 clones in the sample, roughly 63% were seen once. Over chemoradiotherapy, repertoires were sampled more than once. Germline CDR1 ENHRY, CDR2 SYGVKD. The V end lost 3 bases, the J end lost 0 bases, and 8 bases lay between the germline ends. The CDR3 contains 14 residues. The sequence was collected from a human donor with HPV-associated anogenital cancer. The chain recombines TRBV10-3 with TRBJ1-1; unclear D gene. Collection took place from a patient who underwent chemoradiotherapy. CDR3 sequence: CAISEQSLNTEAFF. The CDR3 nucleotides are TGTGCCATCAGTGAACAGAGCCTGAACACTGAAGCTTTCTTT.